This T cell receptor beta chain was captured by sequencing in a study of blood T cell repertoires in COVID-19. On the study more broadly: Samples came from the United States, Italy and Spain, spanning acute and convalescent COVID-19.

The CDR3 sequence is 15 residues long. The germline V gene has CDR1 ENHRY and CDR2 SYGVKD. The V end lost 8 bases, the J end lost 2 bases, and 19 bases lay between the germline ends. This table comes from immunoSEQ multiplex PCR, and its TCRdb copy is limited to in-frame clones, with some not included. This sample yields 210,000 or so clones, of which roughly 78% are seen a single time; 2.8% belongs to the top ten. Material for sequencing was peripheral blood. The TCR sequence derives from an elderly woman with active or convalescent COVID-19. The chain joins TRBV10-3 to TRBJ2-7, with D perhaps TRBD2 (5 bases). The CDR3 DNA is TGTGCCATCCGGGATCGAACGGGCACCCCCTACGAGCAGTACTTC. It encodes CAIRDRTGTPYEQYF.